This TCR beta chain originates from a study of identical twins. In TCRdb, the 5' RACE reads were re-called with MiXCR into one record per CDR3 protein. The sample includes some 500,000 distinct CDR3 sequences, 13% to 15% of them seen just once. The germline gives CDR1 DFQATT, CDR2 SNEGSKA (reference sequence). The CDR3 spans 15 residues. Trimming cost V 0 bases and J 9 bases; bases outside gene matches: 6. This clonotype was counted many times. These records were also assigned to another study, of yellow fever vaccine responses in identical twins.

This chain uses TRBV20-1 with TRBJ2-1; 12 bases align to TRBD2. The source material was CD4+ T cells sorted from blood. The receptor's source is a woman between 18 and 30 years old in good health. CDR3 region: CSARDGTSGSGEQFF. DNA of the CDR3: TGCAGTGCTAGAGATGGGACTAGCGGGTCGGGTGAGCAGTTCTTC.